The T cell receptor (beta chain) described here comes from a study of blood T cell repertoires in COVID-19. Study overall: Acute and convalescent COVID-19 samples came from the United States, Italy and Spain. PBMCs, B-cell-depleted T cells, or T cells provided the cDNA or gDNA that made up the material.

Between the trimmed V and J ends, which lost 2 bases and 5 bases, there was a span of 7 bases. CDR3 length: 13 amino acids. Source study methods: Reference gene primer amplification yielded estimated nucleated cell counts. Repertoires were generated with immunoSEQ multiplex PCR, while TCRdb's copy carries only in-frame clones and drops some. That table gives V, J and clone size, and the DNA gave D and trimming. The sample carries some 170,000 clones, 65% to 85% recorded once. This chain links TRBV12-3 or TRBV12-4 with TRBJ1-5; D ambiguous. The sample comprised peripheral blood. This receptor was obtained from a man in his 60s with active or convalescent COVID-19. Written as DNA, the CDR3 is TGTGCCAGCAGTTTACGGGTTCATCAGCCCCAGCATTTT. Translated, it gives CASSLRVHQPQHF.